This entry concerns a single TCR beta chain. What it recognizes is unknown. These data are taken from a study of vaccination and CD4 T cells after COVID-19. The CDR3 is 14 residues long. Germline V gene data show CDR1 as SGHTA and CDR2 as FQGNSA. V was pared by 3 bases and J by 6 bases, with 11 bases between. The Oncomine TCR Beta short-read assay generated sequence data from the DNA of cultured CD4+ T cells. TCRdb itself ran the PCR reads through MiXCR, one entry per CDR3 protein. The data show about 14,000 distinct CDR3 sequences, 50% to 65% seen once. Treatment noted: roughly 10-day PBMC culture with coronavirus spike peptide pools or control peptides (ViraFEST assay).

Sequenced material: CD4+ T cells from blood, cultured in vitro, taken before SARS-CoV-2 vaccination. This clonotype originated in a human donor who had recovered from COVID-19. The genes are TRBV7-2 and TRBJ1-4; D gene uncertain. For the CDR3, the DNA is TGTGCCAGCAGCTTCGGTTACGGAGATGAAAAACTGTTTTTT. Its translation: CASSFGYGDEKLFF.